The 26 T cell receptor beta chains below were found in one sample sequenced in a study. TCRdb passed the 5' RACE reads through MiXCR, listing each CDR3 protein once. This table has about 64,000 distinct CDR3 sequences, less than 25% appearing once. Specimen: memory CD4+ T cells sorted from a lymph node. Subset denoted: memory CD4+ T cells, CD4+CD45RO+CD25-. These TCRs come from a female donor with breast cancer.

As concerns this clonotype: A much larger clone is a single base away; this may be a read error. The chain has TRBV7-7 and TRBJ2-5; D might be TRBD1 (5 bases). The CDR3 sequence is 13 residues long. Looked up from germline, CDR1 is SSHAT and CDR2 is FNYEAQ (reference sequence). The CDR3 region is CASSRRQQETQYF. CDR3 nucleotide sequence: TGTGCTAGCAGCCGTAGACAGCAAGAGACCCAGTACTTC.

The sample holds a few counts of this clonotype. The chain combines TRBV5-1 with TRBJ1-4; no clear D. The CDR3 consists of 15 residues. The V gene lost 4 bases and the J gene lost 0 bases, with 10 bases spanning the gap. The germline CDR1 and CDR2 sequences are SGHRS and YFSETQ. In DNA, the CDR3 is TGCGCCAGCAGCATGGACTTTGCAACTAATGAAAAACTGTTTTTT. Translated: CASSMDFATNEKLFF. Drawing the rest from reference TRBV5-1 and TRBJ1-4, the complete variable domain is KAGVTQTPRYLIKTRGQQVTLSCSPISGHRSVSWYQQTPGQGLQFLFEYFSETQRNKGNFPGRFSGRQFSNSRSEMNVSTLELGDSALYLCASSMDFATNEKLFFGSGTQLSVL.

The chain couples TRBV5-5 to TRBJ2-2; either TRBD1 or TRBD2 may fit D (5 bases each). Trimming took off 4 bases at V and 4 bases at J, with 8 bases between the two ends. This CDR3 is built from 13 residues. Germline lookup yields CDR1 SGHKS and CDR2 YYEKEE (reference sequence). The CDR3 region is CASSGTGTGELFF. The CDR3 DNA reads TGTGCCAGCAGCGGGACGGGCACCGGGGAGCTGTTTTTT.

V gene TRBV7-2 combines with J gene TRBJ2-3; 7 positions match TRBD1. The CDR3 runs 17 residues. From germline, CDR1 is SGHTA and CDR2 FQGNSA. Trimming at V came to 5 bases and at J to 1 base, leaving 12 bases not matched to a gene. The CDR3 loop reads CASSGPQRQGRTDTQYF. The DNA for the CDR3 is TGTGCCAGCAGCGGCCCACAAAGACAGGGACGCACAGATACGCAGTATTTT.

This clonotype was detected ten times or more. The chain carries TRBV6-2 or TRBV6-3 and TRBJ2-4; D is unclear. The CDR3 loop spans 11 amino acids. CDR1 is MNHEY and CDR2 is SVGEGT in the germline V gene. Trimming cost V 8 bases and J 6 bases, with 8 bases left between them. The CDR3 region is CASGSGNIQYF. CDR3 in DNA: TGTGCCAGCGGCTCGGGAAACATTCAGTACTTC.

In regard to this clonotype: The junction departs from the called germline gene at one end, perhaps through a read error. The V gene is TRBV5-1, the J gene TRBJ2-5; 12 bases map to TRBD2. CDR3 length equals 16 residues. Germline CDR1 reads SGHRS; CDR2 reads YFSETQ. The CDR3 DNA reads TGCGCCAGCAGCGGCTGGACTAGCGGGAACCAAGAGACCCAATACTTC. This translates into CASSGWTSGNQETQYF.

Note on this clonotype: A read error may be the cause here, since a much bigger clone is one base away. The chain employs TRBV6-1 and TRBJ1-2; D is unresolved. Germline V lookup: CDR1 MNHNS, CDR2 SASEGT. The CDR3 contains 13 residues. Here the CDR3 reads CVSSEIVADSYTF. CDR3 nucleotide sequence: TGTGTCAGCAGTGAAATAGTGGCCGATAGCTACACCTTC.

This clonotype came up many times. CDR3 in amino acids: CASRRQEGSYEQYF. The CDR3 DNA follows: TGTGCCAGCAGAAGACAGGAGGGTTCCTACGAGCAGTACTTC. V and J are TRBV12-3 or TRBV12-4 and TRBJ2-7; D might be TRBD1 or TRBD2, each matching 6 bases. CDR3 length equals 14 residues. V was trimmed by 6 bases and J by 1 base, leaving 13 bases between them.

This clonotype occurred a few times. The J gene is TRBJ2-3, the V gene TRBV7-9, with TRBD2 identical over 7 bases. Per germline, CDR1 SEHNR and CDR2 FQNEAQ (reference sequence). This CDR3 is built from 16 residues. With V trimmed by 5 bases and J by 2 bases, 10 bases remained unmatched. DNA of the CDR3: TGTGCCAGCAGCCCCTCCGGCGCGGGAGTCACAGATACGCAGTATTTT. Protein: CASSPSGAGVTDTQYF.

The V and J genes are TRBV20-1 and TRBJ1-6; 8 nucleotides match TRBD1. Looked up from germline, CDR1 is DFQATT and CDR2 is SNEGSKA (reference sequence). The CDR3 contains 16 residues. Trimming at V came to 0 bases and at J to 8 bases, leaving 9 bases not matched to a gene. In DNA form, the CDR3 reads TGCAGTGCTAGAGAAAATAGACAGGGGAGGGATTCACCCCTCCACTTT. Translated, it gives CSARENRQGRDSPLHF.

The V and J genes are TRBV20-1 and TRBJ2-3; D remains ambiguous. Trimming took 0 bases from V and 4 from J, leaving 8 bases between them. The CDR3 spans 13 residues. The V gene's germline CDR1 is DFQATT and CDR2 SNEGSKA (reference sequence). The CDR3 nucleotides are TGCAGTGCTAGAGAGGGGTTCGCAGATACGCAGTATTTT. This codes for CSAREGFADTQYF.

V and J are TRBV28 and TRBJ1-2; 10 bases are shared with TRBD1. Trimming cost V 3 bases and J 2 bases; bases outside gene matches: 6. Germline V gene data show CDR1 as MDHEN and CDR2 as SYDVKM. The CDR3 length is 16 residues. In nucleotides, the CDR3 is TGTGCCAGCAGTTTGGGGGGACAGGGGCTCAACTATGGCTACACCTTC. This translates into CASSLGGQGLNYGYTF.

This clonotype was picked up many times. The rearrangement uses TRBV20-1 and TRBJ2-2; D unclear. V was trimmed by 0 bases and J by 4 bases, leaving 9 bases between them. CDR1 and CDR2 (germline): DFQATT, SNEGSKA (reference sequence). The CDR3 runs 14 residues. The CDR3 sequence is CSARDLQVTGELFF. In DNA form, the CDR3 reads TGCAGTGCTAGAGATCTGCAGGTCACCGGGGAGCTGTTTTTT.

This clonotype came up once. The rearrangement joins TRBV2 to TRBJ1-3; the D is unclear. CDR3 size: 13 residues. In germline, CDR1 is SNHLY, CDR2 FYNNEI. V dropped 8 bases and J dropped 0 bases, with 8 bases sitting between them. The CDR3, as DNA: TGTGCCAGCCGCCTCAGCTCTGGAAACACCATATATTTT. Translation gives CASRLSSGNTIYF.

This clonotype came up a few times. V usage is TRBV7-9 and J usage is TRBJ1-2; 8 positions agree with TRBD1. CDR1 is SEHNR and CDR2 is FQNEAQ in the germline V gene (reference sequence). CDR3 length: 15 residues. The V and J ends lost 4 bases and 1 base, in that order; junction bases with no gene match: 5. The CDR3 coding sequence is TGTGCCAGCAGCTCAACGGACAGGGTTAACTATGGCTACACCTTC. Protein sequence: CASSSTDRVNYGYTF.

The rearrangement uses TRBV6-5 and TRBJ1-2; 7 bases align to TRBD1. V shed 5 bases and J 0 bases; nucleotides not matched to a gene: 9. The CDR3 contains 16 residues. The germline V gene has CDR1 MNHEY and CDR2 SVGAGI. CDR3 region: CASSNIGTDTNYGYTF. The CDR3 DNA sequence: TGTGCCAGCAGTAACATAGGGACAGACACTAACTATGGCTACACCTTC.

Regarding this clonotype: A read error is possible here, since a much larger clone lies one base away. The J gene is TRBJ1-3, the V gene TRBV4-3; D may be TRBD1 (6 bases). In germline, CDR1 is LGHNA, CDR2 YSLEER. The CDR3 spans 15 residues. V gave up 0 bases and J gave up 3 bases, with 9 bases separating them. CDR3 in amino acids: CASSQDIGGGNTIYF. CDR3 bases: TGCGCCAGCAGCCAAGATATAGGGGGTGGAAACACCATATATTTT.

This sequence joins TRBV24-1 and TRBJ2-1, with TRBD2 identical over 9 bases. CDR3 length equals 17 residues. V lost 5 bases, J lost 7 bases, and 14 bases stayed unmatched. The germline gives CDR1 KGHDR, CDR2 SFDVKD. The CDR3 here is CATSAGGPISGSNEQFF. CDR3 bases: TGTGCCACCAGTGCGGGGGGGCCAATTAGCGGGAGTAATGAGCAGTTCTTC.

In this sample, this clonotype turned up many times. The CDR3 sequence is CSATGHSTNYGYTF. CDR3 nucleotide sequence: TGCAGTGCCACTGGACACTCAACCAATTATGGCTACACCTTC. The chain links TRBV20-1 to TRBJ1-2; D might be TRBD1 (5 bases). The CDR3 is made up of 14 amino acids. Trimming stripped 6 bases from V and 5 bases from J, with 19 bases between. Per germline, CDR1 DFQATT and CDR2 SNEGSKA (reference sequence).

The table lists this clonotype with many counts. The chain joins TRBV6-6 to TRBJ1-4; D is unresolved. V lost 6 bases to trimming and J lost 5 bases, with 1 base between them. This CDR3 is 10 amino acids long. Germline-derived CDR1 and CDR2 are MNHNY and SVGAGI (reference sequence). In nucleotides, the CDR3 is TGTGCCAGCAGAAATGAAAAACTGTTTTTT. It yields the protein CASRNEKLFF.

This clonotype was counted once. A much larger clone is a single base away; this may be a read error. V and J are TRBV6-1 and TRBJ1-2; D gene uncertain. Germline V lookup: CDR1 MNHNS, CDR2 SASEGT. This CDR3 contains 15 residues. CDR3 sequence (DNA): TGTGCCAGCAGTGAAGGAACATTATCTAACGATGGCTACACCTTC. Its translation is CASSEGTLSNDGYTF.

The sample holds many counts of this clonotype. The V and J genes are TRBV7-3 and TRBJ2-2; 7 nucleotides align to TRBD1. Germline loops: CDR1 SGHTA, CDR2 FQGTGA. The CDR3 runs to 17 residues. Germline trimming cut 5 bases from V and 0 bases from J; bases unmatched to any gene: 9. The CDR3 loop reads CASSNTGVGANTGELFF. The CDR3 nucleotides are TGTGCCAGCAGCAACACAGGGGTTGGTGCGAACACCGGGGAGCTGTTTTTT.

This clonotype was seen a few times. The J gene is TRBJ2-5, the V gene TRBV28; possible D gene TRBD2, 7 bases. Germline CDR1 and CDR2: MDHEN and SYDVKM. This CDR3 has 15 residues. Between the trimmed V and J ends, which lost 5 bases and 5 bases, there was a span of 18 bases. CDR3 nucleotides: TGTGCCAGCAGTCCCGCGGGGGCAGGCGAGGAGACCCAGTACTTC. Its translation is CASSPAGAGEETQYF.

The chain has TRBV7-9 and TRBJ1-1, with D unresolved. Between the trimmed V and J ends, which lost 1 base and 4 bases, there was a span of 10 bases. Germline-derived CDR1 and CDR2 are SEHNR and FQNEAQ (reference sequence). This CDR3 region has 14 residues. CDR3 nucleotides: TGTGCCAGCAGCTTAGGCACGTCCGGCACTGAAGCTTTCTTT. Translated: CASSLGTSGTEAFF.

The CDR3 loop reads CASSSTQGNTEAFF. The CDR3 DNA reads as TGTGCCAGCAGCTCGACCCAGGGGAACACTGAAGCTTTCTTT. This chain uses TRBV7-8 with TRBJ1-1; the D gene is possibly TRBD1 (5 bases). Germline loops: CDR1 SGHVS, CDR2 FQNEAQ. This CDR3 comprises 14 residues. The ends were cut back, 4 bases at V and 1 base at J, with 10 bases in the middle. The entire variable domain, with the rest obtained from reference TRBV7-8 and TRBJ1-1, is as follows: GAGVSQSPRYKVAKRGQDVALRCDPISGHVSLFWYQQALGQGPEFLTYFQNEAQLDKSGLPSDRFFAERPEGSVSTLKIQRTQQEDSAVYLCASSSTQGNTEAFFGQGTRLTVV.

V is TRBV24-1 and J is TRBJ1-4; no clear D. CDR3 size: 16 residues. With 0 bases removed from V and 5 bases from J, the gap between germline ends came to 12 bases. CDR1 is KGHDR and CDR2 is SFDVKD in the germline V gene. The CDR3 protein is CATSDLIRPRNEKLFF. CDR3 nucleotides: TGTGCCACCAGTGATTTGATTCGGCCTCGCAATGAAAAACTGTTTTTT.